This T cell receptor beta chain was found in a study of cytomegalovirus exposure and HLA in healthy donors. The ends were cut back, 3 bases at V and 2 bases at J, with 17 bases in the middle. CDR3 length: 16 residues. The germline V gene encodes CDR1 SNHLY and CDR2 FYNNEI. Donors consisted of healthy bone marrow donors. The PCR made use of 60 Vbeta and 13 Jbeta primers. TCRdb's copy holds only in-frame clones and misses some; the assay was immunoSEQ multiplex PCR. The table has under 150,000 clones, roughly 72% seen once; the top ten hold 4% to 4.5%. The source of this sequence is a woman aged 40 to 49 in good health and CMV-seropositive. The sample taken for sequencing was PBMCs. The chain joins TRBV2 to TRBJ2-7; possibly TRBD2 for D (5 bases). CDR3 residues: CASSDLILARAYEQYF. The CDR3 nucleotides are TGTGCCAGCAGTGATTTGATTTTAGCGAGGGCCTACGAGCAGTACTTC.